This TCR beta chain is from a study of blood T cell repertoires in COVID-19. At the level of the study: The United States, Italy and Spain supplied acute and convalescent COVID-19 samples.

TCRdb's table, derived via immunoSEQ multiplex PCR, lists solely in-frame clones and lacks some. The sample has about 78,000 clones, about nine tenths seen once. V lost 0 bases, J lost 2 bases, and 6 bases stayed unmatched. Germline CDR1 and CDR2: LNHNV and YYDKDF (reference sequence). The CDR3 runs 16 residues. This sequence joins TRBV15 and TRBJ2-7; 8 bases align to TRBD1. The source material was peripheral blood. This clonotype was obtained from a woman of 80 years or more with acute or convalescent COVID-19. This CDR3 is CATSRDPGQVPYEQYF. CDR3 coding DNA: TGTGCCACCAGCAGAGATCCGGGACAGGTACCCTACGAGCAGTACTTC.